Following are 18 T cell receptor beta chains from one sample sequenced in a study of neurological immune-mediated disorders. TCRdb redid the calling of the 5' RACE reads with MiXCR, one entry per CDR3 protein. Of tens of thousands of distinct CDR3 sequences detected, about 2.5% appear once; the ten largest clones hold 3%. Source material: PBMCs. These receptors originate from a man aged 50-59 years with multiple sclerosis.

This clonotype appeared many times. V and J are TRBV7-2 and TRBJ2-7; the match to TRBD2 covers 9 bases. This CDR3 comprises 14 residues. V was pared by 1 base and J by 3 bases, with 1 base of the junction left unmatched. Germline V gene sequence: CDR1 SGHTA, CDR2 FQGNSA. The DNA for the CDR3 is TGTGCCAGCAGCTTAGGGCGGGGGGGCTACGAGCAGTACTTC. Translating gives CASSLGRGGYEQYF.

This clonotype was observed at least ten times. The chain is built from TRBV7-2 and TRBJ1-5, with D unclear. The germline V gene has CDR1 SGHTA and CDR2 FQGNSA. The CDR3 runs 14 residues. V was shortened by 1 base and J by 7 bases, with 11 bases between the two germline ends. The CDR3 nucleotides read TGTGCCAGCAGCTTAGTACCGTTCGTCCAGCCCCAGCATTTT. Amino acids: CASSLVPFVQPQHF.

In this sample, this clonotype turned up many times. The chain combines TRBV10-3 with TRBJ2-7; D tentatively fits TRBD1 or TRBD2 (5 bases each). V lost 0 bases and J lost 6, with 9 bases in between. Germline V gene sequence: CDR1 ENHRY, CDR2 SYGVKD. The length of the CDR3 is 13 residues. CDR3 residues: CAISESGVAEQYF. The CDR3 DNA sequence: TGTGCCATCAGTGAGTCGGGGGTCGCCGAGCAGTACTTC.

This clonotype was counted many times. V and J are TRBV20-1 and TRBJ1-3; D is undetermined. The V and J ends lost 1 base and 0 bases respectively, with 10 bases between them. The CDR3 contains 15 residues. Germline assignment: CDR1 DFQATT and CDR2 SNEGSKA (reference sequence). CDR3 residues: CSARGDGSSGNTIYF. As DNA, the CDR3 is TGCAGTGCTAGAGGTGACGGAAGCTCTGGAAACACCATATATTTT.

This clonotype was detected ten times or more. The chain joins TRBV2 to TRBJ2-7, with 10 bases lining up with TRBD2. The V segment lost 0 bases and the J segment 3 bases; nucleotides outside the gene matches: 8. Germline loops: CDR1 SNHLY, CDR2 FYNNEI. The CDR3 runs to 17 residues. The CDR3 DNA reads as TGTGCCAGCAGTGAAGCGCTGTTAGCTAGCGGGGGCTACGAGCAGTACTTC. Amino acids: CASSEALLASGGYEQYF.

The chain is built from TRBV20-1 and TRBJ1-1, with no clear D. Trimming cost V 3 bases and J 6 bases, with 11 bases left between them. In germline, CDR1 is DFQATT, CDR2 SNEGSKA (reference sequence). The CDR3 is 12 amino acids. CDR3 sequence reads: CSARFRAAEAFF. DNA for the CDR3: TGCAGTGCTAGGTTTAGGGCGGCTGAAGCTTTCTTT.

This clonotype was recorded a few times. This may be a read error: a much more frequent sequence differs by one nucleotide. The rearrangement links TRBV9 to TRBJ2-2, with unresolved D. Germline-derived CDR1 and CDR2 are SGDLS and YYNGEE. This CDR3 comprises 12 residues. In nucleotides, the CDR3 is TGTGACAGCAGCACGAACACCGGGGAGCTGTTTTTT. Residues: CDSSTNTGELFF.

This clonotype occurred many times. The chain employs TRBV10-3 and TRBJ2-1, with a tentative D call TRBD1 (6 bases). With 6 bases removed from V and 7 bases from J, the gap between germline ends came to 19 bases. Germline V CDR1 and CDR2: ENHRY, SYGVKD. The CDR3 has 15 residues. The CDR3 sequence: CAIREARGSSNEQFF. DNA for the CDR3: TGTGCCATCAGAGAAGCGAGGGGGTCCTCGAATGAGCAGTTCTTC.

This clonotype was seen a handful of times. A much larger clone lies one base from this, so it may be a read error. This rearrangement joins TRBV10-3 to TRBJ2-7; 8 bases line up with TRBD1. Trimming removed 9 bases from V and 7 bases from J; junction bases left unmatched: 8. This CDR3 comprises 12 residues. Germline V gene lookup returns CDR1 ENHRY and CDR2 SYGVKD. The CDR3 DNA sequence: TGTGCCATTACTGACAGGGGCCAAGAGCAGTACTTC. The encoded protein is CAITDRGQEQYF.

This clonotype was seen ten or more times. The chain uses TRBV28 and TRBJ2-2, with D tentatively TRBD1 (5 bases). In germline, CDR1 is MDHEN, CDR2 SYDVKM. Trimming removed 6 bases at V and 2 bases at J, with 19 bases between. CDR3 length: 17 amino acids. DNA of the CDR3: TGTGCCAGCAGATCGGCTGGGGCAGTCCCAAACACCGGGGAGCTGTTTTTT. Translation gives CASRSAGAVPNTGELFF.

This clonotype was seen repeatedly, ten times or more. The chain links TRBV6-5 to TRBJ2-7; 8 nucleotides match TRBD2. V lost 5 bases and J lost 5; bases outside the gene matches: 5. CDR1 is MNHEY and CDR2 is SVGAGI in the germline V gene. The CDR3 has 13 amino acids. CDR3 region: CASSKRLANEQYF. The CDR3 DNA follows: TGTGCCAGCAGTAAGCGACTAGCGAACGAGCAGTACTTC.

This clonotype was observed a handful of times. The rearrangement links TRBV2 to TRBJ2-2; D is undetermined. Trimming pared 4 bases from V and 6 bases from J, leaving 9 bases between. The CDR3 has 13 amino acids. Germline V lookup: CDR1 SNHLY, CDR2 FYNNEI. As DNA, the CDR3 is TGTGCCAGCAGTGCACGGCGTTCCGGGGAGCTGTTTTTT. Translating gives CASSARRSGELFF.

In this sample, this clonotype turned up many times. In nucleotides, the CDR3 is TGTGCCAGCAGCTCCGATACTAGTGGGGATACGCAGTATTTT. Residues: CASSSDTSGDTQYF. The chain recombines TRBV7-2 with TRBJ2-3; possible D gene TRBD2, 5 bases. The V gene's germline CDR1 is SGHTA and CDR2 FQGNSA. The CDR3 spans 14 residues. V shed 4 bases and J shed 6 bases, with 14 bases lying between them.

This clonotype has at least ten counts. The chain carries TRBV5-1 and TRBJ2-5; D uncertain. The germline V gene encodes CDR1 SGHRS and CDR2 YFSETQ. V shed 4 bases and J shed 1 base, with 11 bases lying between them. This CDR3 contains 14 residues. CDR3 residues: CASSPSVGQETQYF. CDR3 sequence (DNA): TGCGCCAGCAGCCCGTCAGTGGGCCAAGAGACCCAGTACTTC.

This clonotype came up many times. The chain joins TRBV27 to TRBJ1-5, with 8 bases aligning to TRBD1. The germline V gene has CDR1 MNHEY and CDR2 SMNVEV (reference sequence). Unmatched junction bases numbered 6, after V lost 6 bases and J lost 5 bases. This CDR3 has 14 amino acids. CDR3 sequence reads: CASRLTGVDQPQHF. In DNA, the CDR3 is TGTGCCAGCAGACTGACAGGGGTCGATCAGCCCCAGCATTTT.

At least ten counts were recorded for this clonotype. This chain links TRBV7-2 with TRBJ1-2; D is unresolved. V was trimmed by 0 bases and J by 4 bases, leaving 9 bases between them. CDR1 SGHTA and CDR2 FQGNSA come from the germline V gene. This CDR3 comprises 14 residues. In DNA, the CDR3 is TGTGCCAGCAGCTTAGCGGAAAAAGTCTATGGCTACACCTTC. Translation: CASSLAEKVYGYTF. The full variable domain, completed using reference TRBV7-2 and TRBJ1-2, is GAGVSQSPSNKVTEKGKDVELRCDPISGHTALYWYRQSLGQGLEFLIYFQGNSAPDKSGLPSDRFSAERTGGSVSTLTIQRTQQEDSAVYLCASSLAEKVYGYTFGSGTRLTVV.

This clonotype appeared many times. This chain links TRBV5-6 with TRBJ1-4; 7 bases align to TRBD1. The length of the CDR3 is 14 residues. CDR1 and CDR2 from the germline V gene are SGHDT and YYEEEE. V shed 4 bases and J 8 bases; nucleotides not matched to a gene: 8. The CDR3 sequence: CASSGTGAREKLFF. As DNA, the CDR3 is TGTGCCAGCAGCGGAACAGGGGCCCGAGAAAAACTGTTTTTT.

This clonotype was found many times. The chain links TRBV20-1 to TRBJ1-1; possibly TRBD1 for D (5 bases). This CDR3 is built from 13 residues. The germline V gene has CDR1 DFQATT and CDR2 SNEGSKA (reference sequence). V dropped 0 bases and J dropped 2 bases, with 7 bases sitting between them. The CDR3 region is CSAREGDNTEAFF. CDR3 nucleotide sequence: TGCAGTGCTAGAGAGGGGGACAACACTGAAGCTTTCTTT.